This T cell receptor (beta chain) originates from a study of tumor and adjacent non-tumor tissue in lung cancer. Turning to the study itself: Aged roughly 31 to 80 years, patients included 9 to 11 men and about five women with stage I to III disease. The study's findings and limits: Shorter survival was associated with higher TCR diversity in tumors. Compared with tumor, normal lung showed significantly lower TCR diversity.

A modified ARM-PCR protocol with three rounds of nested PCR amplified TCRbeta. TCRdb reanalysed the multiplex PCR reads using MiXCR and keeps one entry per CDR3 protein. This table has about 93,000 distinct CDR3 sequences, about 70% appearing once. The CDR3 has 15 residues. With 6 bases removed from V and 7 bases from J, the gap between germline ends came to 19 bases. The germline gives CDR1 MNHNY, CDR2 SVGAGI (reference sequence). This clonotype showed up many times. Its antigen is as yet unknown. The template was RNA from unsorted bulk tissue. Sequenced material: lung tumor tissue. The J gene is TRBJ1-3, the V gene TRBV6-6; D call uncertain. The origin of this receptor is a man between 60 and 75 years old with non-small cell lung cancer. CDR3 DNA: TGTGCCAGCAGCCCCGGGCCAACGACTGAGAACACCATATATTTT. Its protein product is CASSPGPTTENTIYF.